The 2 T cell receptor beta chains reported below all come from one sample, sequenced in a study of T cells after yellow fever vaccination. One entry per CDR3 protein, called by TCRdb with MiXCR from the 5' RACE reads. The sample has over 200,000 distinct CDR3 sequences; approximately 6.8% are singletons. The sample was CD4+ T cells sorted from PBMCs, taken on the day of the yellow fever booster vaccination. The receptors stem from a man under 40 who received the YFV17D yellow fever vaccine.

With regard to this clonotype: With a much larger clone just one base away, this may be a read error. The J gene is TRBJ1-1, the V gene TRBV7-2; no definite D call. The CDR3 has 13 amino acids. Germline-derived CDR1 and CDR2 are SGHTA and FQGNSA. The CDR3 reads CASRLNMNTEAFF. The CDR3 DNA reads TGTGCCAGCCGCTTAAACATGAACACTGAAGCTTTCTTT. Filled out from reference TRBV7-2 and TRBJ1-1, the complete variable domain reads GAGVSQSPSNKVTEKGKDVELRCDPISGHTALYWYRQSLGQGLEFLIYFQGNSAPDKSGLPSDRFSAERTGGSVSTLTIQRTQQEDSAVYLCASRLNMNTEAFFGQGTRLTVV.

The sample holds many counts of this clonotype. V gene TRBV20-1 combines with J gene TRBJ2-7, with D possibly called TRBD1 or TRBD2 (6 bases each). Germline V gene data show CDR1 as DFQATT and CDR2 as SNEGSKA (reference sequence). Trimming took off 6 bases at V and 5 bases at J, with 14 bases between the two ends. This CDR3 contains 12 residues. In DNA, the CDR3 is TGCAGTGCCCCCGGGGGCGGGGACGAGCAGTACTTC. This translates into CSAPGGGDEQYF.